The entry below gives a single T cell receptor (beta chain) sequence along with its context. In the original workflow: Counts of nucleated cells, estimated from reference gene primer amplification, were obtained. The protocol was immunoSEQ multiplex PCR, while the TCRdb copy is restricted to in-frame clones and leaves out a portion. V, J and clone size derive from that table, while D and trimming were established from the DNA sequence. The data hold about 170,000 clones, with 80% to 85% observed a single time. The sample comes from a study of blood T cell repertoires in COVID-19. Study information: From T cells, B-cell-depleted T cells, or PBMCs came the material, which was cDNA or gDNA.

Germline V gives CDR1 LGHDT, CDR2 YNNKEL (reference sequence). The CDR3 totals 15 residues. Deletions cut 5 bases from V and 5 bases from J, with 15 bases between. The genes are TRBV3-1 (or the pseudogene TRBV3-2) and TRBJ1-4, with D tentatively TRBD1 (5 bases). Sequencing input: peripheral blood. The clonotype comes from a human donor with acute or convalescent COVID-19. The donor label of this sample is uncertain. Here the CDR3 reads CASSEGAVINEKLFF. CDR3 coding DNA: TGTGCCAGCAGCGAAGGGGCTGTGATCAATGAAAAACTGTTTTTT.